This T cell receptor beta chain was retrieved from a study of neurological immune-mediated disorders. Trimming took 5 bases from V and 1 from J, leaving 9 bases between them. The CDR3 totals 13 residues. Per germline, CDR1 SGHTA and CDR2 FQGNSA. This clonotype was recorded at least ten times. TCRdb processed the 5' RACE reads anew with MiXCR; each CDR3 protein has one entry. The sample includes about 38,000 distinct CDR3 sequences, roughly 4.8% seen only once; the top ten take approximately 10%. The source material was CD4+ T cells from blood. The sequence came from a man between 18 and 29 years old in good health. V is TRBV7-2 and J is TRBJ2-7; D unclear. DNA of the CDR3: TGTGCCAGCAGCCCCTACATATCCTACGAGCAGTACTTC. It encodes CASSPYISYEQYF.